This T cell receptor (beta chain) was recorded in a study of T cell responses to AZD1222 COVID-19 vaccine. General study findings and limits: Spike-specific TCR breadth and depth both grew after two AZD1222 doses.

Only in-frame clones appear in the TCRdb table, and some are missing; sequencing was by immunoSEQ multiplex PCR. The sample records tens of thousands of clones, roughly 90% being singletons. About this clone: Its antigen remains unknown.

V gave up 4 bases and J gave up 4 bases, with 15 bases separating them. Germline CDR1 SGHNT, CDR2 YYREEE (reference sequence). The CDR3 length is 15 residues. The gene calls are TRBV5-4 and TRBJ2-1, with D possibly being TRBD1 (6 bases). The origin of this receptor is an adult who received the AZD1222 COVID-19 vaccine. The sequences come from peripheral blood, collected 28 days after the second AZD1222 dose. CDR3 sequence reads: CASSLVDSPYNEQFF. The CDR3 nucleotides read TGTGCCAGCAGCCTTGTGGACAGTCCTTACAATGAGCAGTTCTTC.